In this sample, the clone carrying this TCR beta chain turned up many times. The antigen is unknown. The CDR3 has 17 amino acids. V was shortened by 3 bases and J by 1 base, with 18 bases between the two germline ends. Germline assignment: CDR1 KGHSH and CDR2 LQKENI. These data come from a study of cytomegalovirus exposure and HLA in healthy donors. Study findings and constraints: Data from an earlier analysis indicated that most TCR beta V segments were productive either about 90% or about 30% of the time. In a later analysis, TCR association rates varied by HLA locus: DRB1 most, HLA-C fewest.

Amplification used 60 Vbeta primers and 13 Jbeta primers. Clones were sequenced by immunoSEQ multiplex PCR, and TCRdb holds only the in-frame ones, with some missing. There are about 160,000 clones in the sample; about three quarters occur only once, and about 0.93% lies in the top ten. Sequencing input: PBMCs. The rearrangement links TRBV18 to TRBJ1-1; D gene uncertain. The clonotype comes from a woman aged 50 to 60 in good health and CMV-seropositive. CDR3 protein: CASSPSVNRLTNTEAFF. The CDR3 bases are TGTGCCAGCTCACCTTCAGTCAACCGACTGACGAACACTGAAGCTTTCTTT. Variable domain in full (rest from reference TRBV18 and TRBJ1-1): NAGVMQNPRHLVRRRGQEARLRCSPMKGHSHVYWYRQLPEEGLKFMVYLQKENIIDESGMPKERFSAEFPKEGPSILRIQQVVRGDSAAYFCASSPSVNRLTNTEAFFGQGTRLTVV.